In this sample, the clone carrying this T cell receptor (beta chain) turned up once. The antigen remains unidentified. Methods used by the authors: ImmunoSEQ supplied junction-only sequences lacking quality scores, so filtering was different. Some clones are missing from TCRdb's copy, which holds only in-frame ones; the method was immunoSEQ multiplex PCR. V, J and clone size were drawn from that table, and D and trimming were deduced from the DNA. The sample holds about 1.5 million clones, 98% seen once. The data belong to a study of shared clonotypes between healthy human individuals. Regarding the study as a whole: Limited genetic and exposure-history diversity came from having few donors.

V lost 3 bases, J lost 2 bases, and 10 bases lay in between. This CDR3 has 15 amino acids. CDR1 is LNHNV, CDR2 YYDKDF, per germline (reference sequence). V and J are TRBV15 and TRBJ1-4, with D maybe TRBD1 (5 bases). The source material was naive CD4+ T cells sorted from blood. The subset denotes: CD45RA+ positively selected. The origin of this receptor is a man in his thirties or forties in good health. The CDR3 coding sequence is TGTGCCACCAGCAGGATGGGGCGGACTAATGAAAAACTGTTTTTT. Translated, it gives CATSRMGRTNEKLFF.